The clone carrying this T cell receptor beta chain has a handful of counts. Each CDR3 protein gets one entry after TCRdb re-called the 5' RACE reads with MiXCR. The profile shows a few hundred thousand distinct CDR3 sequences, roughly 16% of them singletons. Trimming at V came to 2 bases and at J to 8 bases, leaving 9 bases not matched to a gene. The CDR3 totals 15 residues. Looked up from germline, CDR1 is SGHRS and CDR2 is YFSETQ. This entry is derived from a study of T-cell memory formation after mild COVID-19. The sample was PBMCs or a T cell subset sorted from them (not recorded which). The source of this sequence is a man younger than 35 who had mild COVID-19 (a few samples of this study predate the infection). Cell type and time point are not known. The V call is TRBV5-1, the J call TRBJ2-1, with 8 bases matching TRBD2. The CDR3 nucleotides read TGCGCCAGCAGCTTTGCGGGGGGCCATTTTGATGAGCAGTTCTTC. Translated: CASSFAGGHFDEQFF.